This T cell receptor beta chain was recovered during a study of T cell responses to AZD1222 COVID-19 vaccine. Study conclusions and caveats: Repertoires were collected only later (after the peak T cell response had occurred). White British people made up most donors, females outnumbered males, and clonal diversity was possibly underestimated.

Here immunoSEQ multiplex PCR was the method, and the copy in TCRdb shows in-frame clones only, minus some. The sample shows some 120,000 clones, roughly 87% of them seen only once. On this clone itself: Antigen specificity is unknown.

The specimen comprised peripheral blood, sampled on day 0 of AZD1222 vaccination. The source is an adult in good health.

CDR3 in DNA: TGTGCCAGCAGTTCCCGCGGGGTAGACGAGCAGTACTTC. Protein sequence: CASSSRGVDEQYF. V usage is TRBV6-5 and J usage is TRBJ2-7; D might be TRBD2 (6 bases). Germline CDR1 MNHEY, CDR2 SVGAGI. Trimming cost V 4 bases and J 5 bases, with 12 bases left between them. CDR3 length: 13 amino acids.